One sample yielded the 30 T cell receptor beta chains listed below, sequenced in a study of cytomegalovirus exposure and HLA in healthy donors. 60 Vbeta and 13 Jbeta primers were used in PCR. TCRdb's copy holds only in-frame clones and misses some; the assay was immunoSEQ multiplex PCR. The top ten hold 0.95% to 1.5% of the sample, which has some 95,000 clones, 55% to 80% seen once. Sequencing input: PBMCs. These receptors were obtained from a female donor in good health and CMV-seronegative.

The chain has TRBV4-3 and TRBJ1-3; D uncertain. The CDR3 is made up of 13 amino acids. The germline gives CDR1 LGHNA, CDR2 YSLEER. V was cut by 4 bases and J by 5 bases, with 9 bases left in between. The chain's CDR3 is CASSPSTRNTIYF. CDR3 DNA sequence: TGCGCCAGCAGCCCTTCGACAAGAAACACCATATATTTT.

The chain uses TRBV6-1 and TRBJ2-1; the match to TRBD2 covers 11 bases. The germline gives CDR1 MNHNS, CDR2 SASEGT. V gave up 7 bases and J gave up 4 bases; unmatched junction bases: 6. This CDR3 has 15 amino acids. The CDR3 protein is CASIFGTSGYNEQFF. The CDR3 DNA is TGTGCCAGCATTTTCGGGACTAGCGGTTACAATGAGCAGTTCTTC.

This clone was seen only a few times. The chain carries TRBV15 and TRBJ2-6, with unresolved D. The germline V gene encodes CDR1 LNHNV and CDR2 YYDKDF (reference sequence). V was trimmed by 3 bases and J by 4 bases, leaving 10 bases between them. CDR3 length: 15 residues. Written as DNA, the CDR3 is TGTGCCACCAGCAGTCTCCCCGAGGGGGCCAACGTCCTGACTTTC. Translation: CATSSLPEGANVLTF.

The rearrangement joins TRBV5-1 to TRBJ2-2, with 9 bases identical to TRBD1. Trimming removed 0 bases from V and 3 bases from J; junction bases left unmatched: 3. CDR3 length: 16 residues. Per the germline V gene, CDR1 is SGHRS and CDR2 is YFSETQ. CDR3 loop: CASSLGGTGYTGELFF. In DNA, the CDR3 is TGCGCCAGCAGCTTGGGCGGGACAGGGTACACCGGGGAGCTGTTTTTT. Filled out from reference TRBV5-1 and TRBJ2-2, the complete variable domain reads KAGVTQTPRYLIKTRGQQVTLSCSPISGHRSVSWYQQTPGQGLQFLFEYFSETQRNKGNFPGRFSGRQFSNSRSEMNVSTLELGDSALYLCASSLGGTGYTGELFFGEGSRLTVL.

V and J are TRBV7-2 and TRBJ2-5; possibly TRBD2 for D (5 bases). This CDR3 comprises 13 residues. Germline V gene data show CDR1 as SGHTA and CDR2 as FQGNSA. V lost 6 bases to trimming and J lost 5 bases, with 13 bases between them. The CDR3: CASSTGWRETQYF. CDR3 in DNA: TGTGCCAGCAGTACGGGGTGGCGGGAGACCCAGTACTTC.

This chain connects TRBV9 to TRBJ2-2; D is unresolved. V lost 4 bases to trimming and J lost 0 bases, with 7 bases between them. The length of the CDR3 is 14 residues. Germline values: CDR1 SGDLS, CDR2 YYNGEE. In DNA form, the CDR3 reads TGTGCCAGCAGCTCAAGCTCGAACACCGGGGAGCTGTTTTTT. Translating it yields CASSSSSNTGELFF.

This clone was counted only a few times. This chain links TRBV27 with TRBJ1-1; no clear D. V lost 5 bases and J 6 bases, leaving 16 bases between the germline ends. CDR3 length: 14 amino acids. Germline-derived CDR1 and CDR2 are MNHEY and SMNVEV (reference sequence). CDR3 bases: TGTGCCAGCAGTGAGTTGGCGGTGTCCGCTGAAGCTTTCTTT. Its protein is CASSELAVSAEAFF.

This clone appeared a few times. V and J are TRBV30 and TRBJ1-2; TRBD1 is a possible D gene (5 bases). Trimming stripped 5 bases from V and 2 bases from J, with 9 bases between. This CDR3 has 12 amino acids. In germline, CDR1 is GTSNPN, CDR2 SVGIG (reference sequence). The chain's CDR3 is CAWVAGNYGYTF. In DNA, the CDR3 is TGTGCCTGGGTCGCAGGGAACTATGGCTACACCTTC.

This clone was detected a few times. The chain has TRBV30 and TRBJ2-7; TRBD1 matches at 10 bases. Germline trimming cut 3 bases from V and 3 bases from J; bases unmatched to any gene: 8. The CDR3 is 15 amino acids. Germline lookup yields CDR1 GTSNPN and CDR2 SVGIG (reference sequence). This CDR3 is CAWRKRQGAGYEQYF. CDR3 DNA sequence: TGTGCCTGGAGGAAGAGACAGGGGGCCGGCTACGAGCAGTACTTC.

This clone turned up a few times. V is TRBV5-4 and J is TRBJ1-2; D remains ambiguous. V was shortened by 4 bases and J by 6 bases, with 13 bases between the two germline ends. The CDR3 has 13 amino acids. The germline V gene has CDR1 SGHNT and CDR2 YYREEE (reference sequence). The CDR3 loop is CASSHGNLHGYTF. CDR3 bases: TGTGCCAGCAGCCACGGGAATCTACATGGCTACACCTTC.

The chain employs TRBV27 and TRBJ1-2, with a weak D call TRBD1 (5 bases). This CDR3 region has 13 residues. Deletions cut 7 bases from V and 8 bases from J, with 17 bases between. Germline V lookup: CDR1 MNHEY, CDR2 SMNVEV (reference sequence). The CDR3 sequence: CASNPGTGRGYTF. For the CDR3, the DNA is TGTGCCAGCAACCCCGGGACTGGCCGGGGCTACACCTTC.

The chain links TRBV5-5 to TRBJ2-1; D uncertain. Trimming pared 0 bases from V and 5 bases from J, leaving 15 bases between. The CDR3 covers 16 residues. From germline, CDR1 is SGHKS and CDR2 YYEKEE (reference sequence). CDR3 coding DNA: TGTGCCAGCAGCTTGGGGCAGGCACGACATGACAATGAGCAGTTCTTC. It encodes CASSLGQARHDNEQFF.

This CDR3 is CASKFPGGYTF. CDR3 nucleotides: TGTGCCAGTAAGTTCCCGGGAGGCTACACCTTC. The chain combines TRBV19 with TRBJ1-2; D remains ambiguous. The V end was cut by 7 bases, the J end by 8 bases, with 11 bases between. CDR3 length equals 11 residues. Germline CDR1 LNHDA, CDR2 SQIVND (reference sequence).

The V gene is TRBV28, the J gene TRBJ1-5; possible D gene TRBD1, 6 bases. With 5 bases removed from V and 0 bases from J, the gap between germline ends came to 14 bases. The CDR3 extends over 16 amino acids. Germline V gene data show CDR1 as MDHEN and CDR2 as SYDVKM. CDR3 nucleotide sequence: TGTGCCAGCAGTCCCGGGGGGGGCTTTAGCAATCAGCCCCAGCATTTT. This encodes CASSPGGGFSNQPQHF.

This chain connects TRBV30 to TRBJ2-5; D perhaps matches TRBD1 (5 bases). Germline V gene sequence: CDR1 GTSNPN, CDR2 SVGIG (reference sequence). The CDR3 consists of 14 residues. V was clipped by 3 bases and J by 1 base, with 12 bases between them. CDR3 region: CAWSLDRRQETQYF. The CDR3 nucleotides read TGTGCCTGGAGCTTAGACAGACGCCAAGAGACCCAGTACTTC.

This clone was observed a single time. CDR3 in amino acids: CASSTPTGNYGYTF. Written as DNA, the CDR3 is TGTGCCAGCAGTACTCCGACAGGGAACTATGGCTACACCTTC. This chain connects TRBV28 to TRBJ1-2, with 7 bases that match TRBD1. CDR3 length: 14 amino acids. V was pared by 5 bases and J by 2 bases, with 5 bases of the junction left unmatched. Looked up from germline, CDR1 is MDHEN and CDR2 is SYDVKM.

The CDR3 coding sequence is TGTGCCAGCAGCCCCTCCTGGAGGGGGGGCAATGAGCAGTTCTTC. This encodes CASSPSWRGGNEQFF. The chain couples TRBV14 to TRBJ2-1, with D possibly matching TRBD2 (7 bases). Trimming stripped 4 bases from V and 6 bases from J, with 16 bases between. The germline V gene has CDR1 SGHDN and CDR2 FVKESK. This CDR3 region has 15 residues.

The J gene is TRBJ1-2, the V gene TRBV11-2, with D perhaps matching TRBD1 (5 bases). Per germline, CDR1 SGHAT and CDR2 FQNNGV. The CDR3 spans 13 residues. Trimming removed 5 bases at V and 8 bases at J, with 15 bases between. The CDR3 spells CASSRSDISGYTF. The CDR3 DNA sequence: TGTGCCAGCAGCCGGTCGGACATCTCGGGCTACACCTTC.

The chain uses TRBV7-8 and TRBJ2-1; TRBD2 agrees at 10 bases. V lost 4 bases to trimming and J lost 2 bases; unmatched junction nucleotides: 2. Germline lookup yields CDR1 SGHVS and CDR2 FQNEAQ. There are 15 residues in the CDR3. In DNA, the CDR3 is TGTGCCAGCAGCTCACTAGCGGGACCCTACAATGAGCAGTTCTTC. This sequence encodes CASSSLAGPYNEQFF.

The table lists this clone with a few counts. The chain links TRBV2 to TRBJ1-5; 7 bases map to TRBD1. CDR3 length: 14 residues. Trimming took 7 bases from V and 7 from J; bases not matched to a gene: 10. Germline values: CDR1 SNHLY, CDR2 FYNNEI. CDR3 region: CASTGAGGRQPQHF. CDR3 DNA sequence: TGTGCCAGCACGGGGGCAGGGGGAAGGCAGCCCCAGCATTTT.

In DNA form, the CDR3 reads TGTGCCAGCAGCCCGCGCACAGGGAAGAAGGGCTACACCTTC. It is translated as CASSPRTGKKGYTF. The chain links TRBV6-5 to TRBJ1-2; TRBD1 is a possible D gene (6 bases). Trimming took 6 bases from V and 8 from J, leaving 19 bases between them. CDR1 is MNHEY, CDR2 SVGAGI, per germline. The CDR3 extends over 14 amino acids.

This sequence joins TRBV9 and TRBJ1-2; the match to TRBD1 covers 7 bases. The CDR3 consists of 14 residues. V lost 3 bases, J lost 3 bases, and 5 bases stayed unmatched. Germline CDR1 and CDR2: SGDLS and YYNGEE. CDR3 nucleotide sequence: TGTGCCAGCAGCGGCTCGGGACAGTACTATGGCTACACCTTC. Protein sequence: CASSGSGQYYGYTF.

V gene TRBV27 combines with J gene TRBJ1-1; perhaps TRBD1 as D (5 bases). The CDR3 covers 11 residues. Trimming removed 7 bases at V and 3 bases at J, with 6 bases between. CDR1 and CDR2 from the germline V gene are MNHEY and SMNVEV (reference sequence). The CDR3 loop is CASTGYTEAFF. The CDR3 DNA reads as TGTGCCAGCACAGGGTACACTGAAGCTTTCTTT.

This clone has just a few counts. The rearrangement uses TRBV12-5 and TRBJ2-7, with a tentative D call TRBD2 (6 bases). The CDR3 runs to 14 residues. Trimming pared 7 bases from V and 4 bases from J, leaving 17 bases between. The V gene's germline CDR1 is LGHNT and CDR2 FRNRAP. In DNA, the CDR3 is TGTGCTAGTGCCCCGGCGGGACGGGCTTACGAGCAGTACTTC. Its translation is CASAPAGRAYEQYF.

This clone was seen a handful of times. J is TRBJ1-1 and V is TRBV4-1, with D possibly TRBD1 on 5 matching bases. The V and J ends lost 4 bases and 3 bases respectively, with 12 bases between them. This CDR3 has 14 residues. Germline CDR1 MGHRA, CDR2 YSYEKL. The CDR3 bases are TGCGCCAGCAGCCGACAGTATTGGGACACTGAAGCTTTCTTT. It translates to CASSRQYWDTEAFF.

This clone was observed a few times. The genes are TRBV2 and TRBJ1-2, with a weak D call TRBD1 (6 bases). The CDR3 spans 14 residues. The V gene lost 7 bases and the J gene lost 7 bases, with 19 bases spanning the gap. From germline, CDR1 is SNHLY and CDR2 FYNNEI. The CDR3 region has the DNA TGTGCCAGCATGTCAGGGGAAGGCTACTCTGGCTACACCTTC. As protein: CASMSGEGYSGYTF.

The CDR3 DNA sequence: TGTGCCAGCTCTGGGTGGGCAGGGATAGAAGAGACCCAGTACTTC. Amino acids: CASSGWAGIEETQYF. This chain uses TRBV19 with TRBJ2-5; possible D gene TRBD1, 5 bases. V shed 9 bases and J shed 3 bases, with 20 bases lying between them. The CDR3 is 15 residues long. Germline CDR1 and CDR2: LNHDA and SQIVND (reference sequence).

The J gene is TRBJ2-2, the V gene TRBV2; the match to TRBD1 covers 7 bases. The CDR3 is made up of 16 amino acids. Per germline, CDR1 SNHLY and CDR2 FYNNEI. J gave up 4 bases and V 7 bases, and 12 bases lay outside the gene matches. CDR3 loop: CASKRGRDSGTGELFF. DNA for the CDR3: TGTGCCAGCAAAAGGGGGCGCGATAGTGGCACCGGGGAGCTGTTTTTT.

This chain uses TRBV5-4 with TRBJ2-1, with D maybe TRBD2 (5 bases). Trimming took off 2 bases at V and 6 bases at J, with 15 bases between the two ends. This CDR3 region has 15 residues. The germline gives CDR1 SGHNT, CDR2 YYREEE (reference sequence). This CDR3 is CASSFGLPISNEQFF. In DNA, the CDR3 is TGTGCCAGCAGCTTCGGACTCCCCATATCCAATGAGCAGTTCTTC.

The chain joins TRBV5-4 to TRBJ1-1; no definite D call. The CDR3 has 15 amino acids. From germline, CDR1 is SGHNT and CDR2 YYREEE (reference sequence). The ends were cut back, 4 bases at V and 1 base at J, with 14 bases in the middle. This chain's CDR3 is CASSLDFSSNTEAFF. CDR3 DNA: TGTGCCAGCAGCCTGGACTTTTCCTCGAACACTGAAGCTTTCTTT.